This T cell receptor beta chain was sequenced for a study of blood T cell repertoires in COVID-19 (dated by TCRdb to about 2020). For the wider study: Samples covering the acute and convalescent phases of COVID-19 were provided by collaborators in the United States, Italy and Spain. The material from the prospective study consisted of cDNA or gDNA derived from T cells, B-cell-depleted T cells, or PBMCs. Subjects who had been exposed to COVID-19, were actively infected with it, or had recovered from it provided the deeply sampled blood TCRbeta repertoires that made up the dataset. The repertoires were released in a freely available public database meant as a resource for research on the immune response to SARS-CoV-2. The samples were drawn from the first 160 participants of the ongoing ImmuneRACE study and from more than 1,000 subjects provided by 6 global collaborators. Nearly every sample came with metadata listing a de-identified subject ID, COVID-19 status, age in years and sex. Where available, HLA class I and class II types were obtained from metadata supplied by the sample provider rather than from assay-based typing. Overall study results and their limits: The quantity of clinical and demographic metadata differed by source and by participant and was supplied without curation.

In Seattle, one collaborating source enrolled patients while the infection was active and tracked those patients longitudinally over the course of disease. The collaborating institutions used their own protocols to collect whole blood in K2EDTA tubes. For TCRbeta analysis, collaborators shipped samples as frozen whole blood, isolated PBMCs, or DNA extracted from either of those sample types. With regard to this clone: Its antigen has not been determined. One base away there is no much larger clone; base qualities are not given.

From a lookup of the germline V gene, CDR1 and CDR2 are MDHEN and SYDVKM. V is cut by 4 bases and J by 5 bases, and the space between the germline ends is 17 bases. Spanning cysteine to phenylalanine, the CDR3 consists of 15 amino acids. The only DNA kept is the CDR3, 45 bases in frame from the first base. TCRbeta CDR3 regions were amplified from genomic DNA using the immunoSEQ Assay, a bias-controlled multiplex PCR. On the authors' methods: Nucleated cell counts per sample were estimated from amplification of reference gene primers within the assay. To quantify the absolute abundance of each unique TCRbeta CDR3 rearrangement, sequence reads were collapsed and filtered. For each sample, productive Simpson clonality was calculated as the square root of Simpson's diversity index across productive rearrangements. TCRdb stores this immuneACCESS table with in-frame sequences only. Part of the clones is absent; in the studies checked, under half of the shortfall reflects unresolved V genes, and no reason is known for the rest. Clonal size and the V and J genes are those of that table, whereas D and trimming came from the DNA. For this sample there are roughly 410,000 clones; about nine tenths appear just once. In total, the top ten clones hold roughly 1.5% of the sample.

This clonotype originated in a woman in her 40s with COVID-19, enrolled during active disease. The sample was peripheral blood. Rearrangement joined TRBV28 to TRBJ1-2; perhaps TRBD1 is the D gene, with 6 bases matching. For the CDR3, the sequence is CASSSQRGAFYGYTF. The DNA is as follows: TGTGCCAGCAGTTCCCAGCGGGGGGCCTTTTATGGCTACACCTTC.